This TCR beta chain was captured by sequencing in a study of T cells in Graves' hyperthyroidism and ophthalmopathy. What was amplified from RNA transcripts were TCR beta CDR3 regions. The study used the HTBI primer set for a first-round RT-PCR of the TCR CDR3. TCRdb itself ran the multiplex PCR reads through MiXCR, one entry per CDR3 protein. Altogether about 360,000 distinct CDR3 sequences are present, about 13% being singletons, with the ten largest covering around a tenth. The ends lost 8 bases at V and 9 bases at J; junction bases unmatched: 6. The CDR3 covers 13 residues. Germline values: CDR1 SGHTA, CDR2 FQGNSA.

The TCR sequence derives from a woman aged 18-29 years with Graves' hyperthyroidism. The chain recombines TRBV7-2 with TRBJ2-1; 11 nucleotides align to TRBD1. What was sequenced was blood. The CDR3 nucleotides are TGTGCCAGCGGCTGGACAGGGGGCACTGAGCAGTTCTTC. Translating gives CASGWTGGTEQFF.